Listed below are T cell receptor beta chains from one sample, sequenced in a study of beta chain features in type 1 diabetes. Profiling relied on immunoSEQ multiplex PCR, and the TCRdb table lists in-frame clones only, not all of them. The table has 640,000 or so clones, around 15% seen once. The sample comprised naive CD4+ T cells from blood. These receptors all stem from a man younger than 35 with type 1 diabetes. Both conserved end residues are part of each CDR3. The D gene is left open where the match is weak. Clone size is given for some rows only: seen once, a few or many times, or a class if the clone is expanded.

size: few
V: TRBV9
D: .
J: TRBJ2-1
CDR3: CASSVTGFSYNEQFF
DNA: TGTGCCAGCAGCGTAACAGGGTTCTCCTACAATGAGCAGTTCTTC

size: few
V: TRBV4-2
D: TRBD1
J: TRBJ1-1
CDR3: CASSQTRQGAAEAFF
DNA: TGTGCCAGCAGCCAAACACGACAGGGGGCCGCTGAAGCTTTCTTT

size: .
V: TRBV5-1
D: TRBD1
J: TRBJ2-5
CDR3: CASSLGGTGEQETQYF
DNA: TGCGCCAGCAGCTTGGGAGGGACAGGGGAACAAGAGACCCAGTACTTC

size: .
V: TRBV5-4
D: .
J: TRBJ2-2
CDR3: CASSLGEYTGELFF
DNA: TGTGCCAGCAGCTTGGGAGAGTACACCGGGGAGCTGTTTTTT

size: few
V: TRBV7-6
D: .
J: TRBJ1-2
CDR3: CASSLIAWDGYTF
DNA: TGTGCCAGCAGCTTAATAGCCTGGGATGGCTACACCTTC

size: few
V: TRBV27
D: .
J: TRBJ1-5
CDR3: CASSFPDQPQHF
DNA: TGTGCCAGCAGTTTCCCCGATCAGCCCCAGCATTTT

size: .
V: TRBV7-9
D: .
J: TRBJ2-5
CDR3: CASSLGGVAETQYF
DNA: TGTGCCAGCAGCTTAGGAGGGGTAGCTGAGACCCAGTACTTC

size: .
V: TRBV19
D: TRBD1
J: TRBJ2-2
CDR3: CASSIGQVNTGELFF
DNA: TGTGCCAGTAGTATTGGACAGGTGAACACCGGGGAGCTGTTTTTT

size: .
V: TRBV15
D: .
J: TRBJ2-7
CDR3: CATSRAGSDRYEQYF
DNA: TGTGCCACCAGCAGAGCGGGGTCGGACCGCTACGAGCAGTACTTC

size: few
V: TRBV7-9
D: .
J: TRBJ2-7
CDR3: CASSFGQLYEQYF
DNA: TGTGCCAGCAGCTTCGGACAGCTCTACGAGCAGTACTTC

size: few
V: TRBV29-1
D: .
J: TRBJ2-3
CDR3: CSVKSTDTQYF
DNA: TGCAGCGTAAAATCCACAGATACGCAGTATTTT

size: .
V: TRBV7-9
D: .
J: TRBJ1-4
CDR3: CASSLGRGEKLFF
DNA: TGTGCCAGCAGCTTGGGACGGGGTGAAAAACTGTTTTTT

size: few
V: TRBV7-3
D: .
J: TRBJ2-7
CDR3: CASSTGGDSEQYF
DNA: TGTGCCAGCAGCACAGGGGGGGATAGCGAGCAGTACTTC

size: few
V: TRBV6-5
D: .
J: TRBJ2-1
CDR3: CASSYSTQDGEQFF
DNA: TGTGCCAGCAGTTACTCGACACAGGACGGTGAGCAGTTCTTC

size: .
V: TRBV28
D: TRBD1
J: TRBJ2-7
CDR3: CASSRRRDRDEQYF
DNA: TGTGCCAGCAGTAGACGCCGGGACAGGGACGAGCAGTACTTC